One sample yielded the 26 T cell receptor beta chains listed below, sequenced in a study of blood T cell repertoires in COVID-19. Sequencing used immunoSEQ multiplex PCR; TCRdb keeps in-frame clones, though not all of them. Among approximately 500,000 clones listed, roughly nine tenths were seen once. The sequencing input was peripheral blood. These receptors were collected from a man between 18 and 29 years old with COVID-19, enrolled during active disease.

This clone came up a few times. The same CDR3 arises from other DNA sequences in this sample as well. The V and J genes are TRBV7-9 and TRBJ2-7; the D is unclear. Germline V gives CDR1 SEHNR, CDR2 FQNEAQ (reference sequence). Trimming pared 5 bases from V and 0 bases from J, leaving 5 bases between. The length of the CDR3 is 12 residues. CDR3 nucleotide sequence: TGTGCCAGCAGCCCGAGCTCCTACGAGCAGTACTTC. Encoded protein: CASSPSSYEQYF.

This clone was seen only once. The rearrangement joins TRBV11-2 to TRBJ1-6; D might be TRBD1 (5 bases). Germline V gene lookup returns CDR1 SGHAT and CDR2 FQNNGV. The V and J ends lost 5 bases and 0 bases respectively, with 11 bases between them. There are 16 residues in the CDR3. CDR3 loop: CASSLTASSYNSPLHF. CDR3 DNA sequence: TGTGCCAGCAGCCTGACAGCCTCCTCCTATAATTCACCCCTCCACTTT.

This chain uses TRBV6-1 with TRBJ1-5, with D possibly TRBD1 on 6 matching bases. The ends were cut back, 0 bases at V and 7 bases at J, with 16 bases in the middle. The V gene's germline CDR1 is MNHNS and CDR2 SASEGT. This CDR3 comprises 16 residues. CDR3: CASSEAGETGGQPQHF. In nucleotides, the CDR3 is TGTGCCAGCAGTGAAGCGGGGGAGACAGGCGGGCAGCCCCAGCATTTT.

This chain's CDR3 is CASSFSGRFSYNEQFF. CDR3 DNA: TGTGCCAGCAGCTTTAGCGGGAGGTTCTCCTACAATGAGCAGTTCTTC. The chain couples TRBV7-8 to TRBJ2-1, with 10 positions matching TRBD2. CDR1 is SGHVS, CDR2 FQNEAQ, per germline. With 3 bases clipped from V and 0 bases from J, the junction kept 2 bases outside the gene matches. This CDR3 has 16 amino acids.

In this sample, this clone turned up once. The chain is built from TRBV7-9 and TRBJ2-2, with D perhaps TRBD2 (6 bases). Trimming left V 5 bases short and J 1 base short, with 17 bases between. Germline CDR1 SEHNR, CDR2 FQNEAQ (reference sequence). The CDR3 is made up of 17 amino acids. The CDR3 spells CASSGPWGEVNTGELFF. The DNA of the CDR3 is TGTGCCAGCAGCGGGCCCTGGGGGGAGGTGAACACCGGGGAGCTGTTTTTT.

This clone has a handful of counts. J is TRBJ1-6 and V is TRBV7-6; 10 bases match TRBD1. The germline V gene has CDR1 SGHVS and CDR2 FNYEAQ. The CDR3 length is 15 residues. The V segment lost 5 bases and the J segment 6 bases; nucleotides outside the gene matches: 4. DNA for the CDR3: TGTGCCAGCAGCCTTGACAGGGGGCTTAATTCACCCCTCCACTTT. It yields the protein CASSLDRGLNSPLHF.

V and J are TRBV5-4 and TRBJ1-6; weak D call: TRBD1 (6 bases). The germline gives CDR1 SGHNT, CDR2 YYREEE (reference sequence). The length of the CDR3 is 13 residues. The V gene lost 4 bases and the J gene lost 10 bases, with 12 bases spanning the gap. The CDR3 sequence: CASSMLQGSPLHF. The DNA for the CDR3 is TGTGCCAGCAGCATGTTACAGGGATCACCCCTCCACTTT.

The genes are TRBV11-1 and TRBJ2-3; the D is unclear. Germline V CDR1 and CDR2: SGHAT, FQDESV (reference sequence). Trimming left V 2 bases short and J 5 bases short, with 8 bases between. The CDR3 consists of 13 residues. The CDR3 DNA reads TGTGCCAGCAGCTTATCCTCGGGAGATACGCAGTATTTT. Amino acid sequence: CASSLSSGDTQYF. Looking up the rest from reference TRBV11-1 and TRBJ2-3 gives the full variable domain: EAEVAQSPRYKITEKSQAVAFWCDPISGHATLYWYRQILGQGPELLVQFQDESVVDDSQLPKDRFSAERLKGVDSTLKIQPAELGDSAMYLCASSLSSGDTQYFGPGTRLTVL.

The chain couples TRBV6-5 to TRBJ2-7, with a possible D match to TRBD2 (5 bases). The CDR3 runs to 14 residues. With 6 bases removed from V and 1 base from J, the gap between germline ends came to 13 bases. Germline V lookup: CDR1 MNHEY, CDR2 SVGAGI. CDR3 sequence: CASSMSRGSYEQYF. CDR3 coding DNA: TGTGCCAGCAGCATGAGCCGGGGATCCTACGAGCAGTACTTC.

The V and J genes are TRBV13 and TRBJ2-3; a possible D gene is TRBD2 (5 bases). V lost 5 bases and J lost 3, with 15 bases in between. The CDR3 contains 15 residues. CDR1 PRHDT and CDR2 FYEKMQ come from the germline V gene (reference sequence). Written as DNA, the CDR3 is TGTGCCAGCAGCCGGAGGACGGGAACGACAGATACGCAGTATTTT. Protein sequence: CASSRRTGTTDTQYF.

The chain joins TRBV27 to TRBJ1-6; possible D gene TRBD1, 5 bases. The CDR3 contains 15 residues. The V end lost 8 bases, the J end lost 6 bases, and 17 bases lay between the germline ends. Germline V gives CDR1 MNHEY, CDR2 SMNVEV (reference sequence). The CDR3 reads CASARAPILNSPLHF. CDR3 in DNA: TGTGCCAGCGCCAGGGCCCCCATTCTTAATTCACCCCTCCACTTT.

J is TRBJ1-5 and V is TRBV4-1; D remains unclear. The V end was cut by 4 bases, the J end by 5 bases, with 12 bases between. Germline V gives CDR1 MGHRA, CDR2 YSYEKL. The length of the CDR3 is 14 residues. This chain's CDR3 is CASSPTSGDQPQHF. The CDR3 region has the DNA TGCGCCAGCAGCCCAACTTCGGGAGATCAGCCCCAGCATTTT.

This clone was seen more than once but under ten times. This chain links TRBV2 with TRBJ1-1; TRBD1 is a possible D gene (6 bases). The V end lost 6 bases, the J end lost 3 bases, and 8 bases lay between the germline ends. Germline V gene lookup returns CDR1 SNHLY and CDR2 FYNNEI. The CDR3 contains 12 residues. The DNA of the CDR3 is TGTGCCAGCAGGCAGGGGTACACTGAAGCTTTCTTT. It encodes CASRQGYTEAFF.

This clone was seen only once. This chain links TRBV7-8 with TRBJ2-1; TRBD1 is a possible D gene (6 bases). CDR1 and CDR2 from the germline V gene are SGHVS and FQNEAQ. The CDR3 spans 12 residues. V dropped 6 bases and J dropped 5 bases, with 8 bases sitting between them. This chain's CDR3 is CASRAGDNEQFF. For the CDR3, the DNA is TGTGCCAGCAGGGCAGGGGACAATGAGCAGTTCTTC.

The chain employs TRBV12-3 or TRBV12-4 and TRBJ2-7, with a weak D call TRBD2 (5 bases). V dropped 3 bases and J dropped 2 bases, with 8 bases sitting between them. The CDR3 has 13 residues. The CDR3 region is CASSFIGTYEQYF. CDR3 coding DNA: TGTGCCAGCAGTTTTATCGGGACCTACGAGCAGTACTTC.

CDR3 residues: CASRLAGVGQETQYF. The CDR3 nucleotides are TGTGCCAGCAGACTAGCGGGGGTGGGCCAAGAGACCCAGTACTTC. The V and J genes are TRBV3-1 (or the pseudogene TRBV3-2) and TRBJ2-5; 11 bases are shared with TRBD2. Germline values: CDR1 LGHDT, CDR2 YNNKEL (reference sequence). V shed 6 bases and J 1 base; nucleotides not matched to a gene: 4. The length of the CDR3 is 15 residues.

The chain recombines TRBV29-1 with TRBJ2-1, with TRBD2 identical over 8 bases. CDR1 is SQVTM and CDR2 is ANQGSEA in the germline V gene. This CDR3 is 17 amino acids long. The V segment lost 5 bases and the J segment 2 bases; nucleotides outside the gene matches: 14. The CDR3 region is CSVPQEPQRGPYNEQFF. The CDR3 DNA reads as TGCAGCGTTCCCCAAGAGCCCCAGCGGGGGCCCTACAATGAGCAGTTCTTC.

The CDR3 protein is CASSVGPFQETQYF. CDR3 bases: TGTGCCAGCAGCGTAGGTCCCTTCCAAGAGACCCAGTACTTC. V and J are TRBV9 and TRBJ2-5; D unclear. The CDR3 has 14 amino acids. The V gene's germline CDR1 is SGDLS and CDR2 YYNGEE. V lost 0 bases to trimming and J lost 1 base, with 7 bases between them.

The chain recombines TRBV7-2 with TRBJ2-3, with TRBD2 identical over 9 bases. Germline CDR1 SGHTA, CDR2 FQGNSA. The CDR3 length is 15 residues. J was trimmed by 6 bases and V by 5 bases; bases with no gene match: 9. This CDR3 reads CASSRSGGPLDTQYF. CDR3 coding DNA: TGTGCCAGCAGCCGGAGCGGGGGGCCTCTCGATACGCAGTATTTT.

The chain is built from TRBV4-1 and TRBJ2-7; 11 bases are shared with TRBD1. CDR1 is MGHRA, CDR2 YSYEKL, per germline. Trimming cost V 1 base and J 2 bases; bases outside gene matches: 4. This CDR3 has 16 amino acids. CDR3 loop: CASSQVWGQGAYEQYF. CDR3 DNA: TGCGCCAGCAGCCAAGTCTGGGGACAGGGGGCCTACGAGCAGTACTTC.

In the case of this clone: Within the sample, other DNA sequences also encode this same CDR3. The rearrangement links TRBV11-2 to TRBJ2-5; D is perhaps TRBD2 (6 bases). The CDR3 extends over 14 amino acids. V lost 1 base and J 1 base, leaving 7 bases between the germline ends. Germline-derived CDR1 and CDR2 are SGHAT and FQNNGV. The CDR3 loop reads CASSLVGGQETQYF. The CDR3 DNA reads TGTGCCAGCAGCTTAGTGGGGGGCCAAGAGACCCAGTACTTC.

The chain links TRBV2 to TRBJ2-1, with D perhaps TRBD1 (6 bases). CDR1 and CDR2 from the germline V gene are SNHLY and FYNNEI. The CDR3 loop spans 13 amino acids. Trimming removed 5 bases at V and 5 bases at J, with 10 bases between. The CDR3 region is CASSPNRDNEQFF. The CDR3 region has the DNA TGTGCCAGCAGTCCGAACAGGGACAATGAGCAGTTCTTC.

The chain carries TRBV30 and TRBJ2-1; perhaps TRBD2 as D (5 bases). Germline CDR1 and CDR2: GTSNPN and SVGIG (reference sequence). This CDR3 is 11 amino acids long. Trimming left V 1 base short and J 8 bases short, with 6 bases between. The CDR3 sequence: CAWSGLHEQFF. The CDR3 DNA sequence: TGTGCCTGGAGTGGACTACATGAGCAGTTCTTC.

The V gene is TRBV1, the J gene TRBJ2-6; the table's D gene call, TRBD1, was not cross checked with the DNA. TRBV1 is flagged as a pseudogene. The CDR3 totals 22 residues. In nucleotides, the CDR3 is TGCACCAGCAGCCAAGAAGGCCGGGACAGGGGGCGGACCGCCTCTGGGGCCAACGTCCTGACTTTC. It codes for CTSSQEGRDRGRTASGANVLTF.

The chain couples TRBV6-5 to TRBJ2-1, with 9 bases aligning to TRBD2. The CDR3 sequence is 16 residues long. Germline V CDR1 and CDR2: MNHEY, SVGAGI. Trimming cost V 0 bases and J 7 bases; bases outside gene matches: 7. CDR3 in DNA: TGTGCCAGCAGTTACTCTAGCGGGGGTTCCCTTAATGAGCAGTTCTTC. As protein: CASSYSSGGSLNEQFF.

This chain connects TRBV5-1 to TRBJ1-2; D is undetermined. V shed 5 bases and J shed 2 bases, with 13 bases lying between them. The V gene's germline CDR1 is SGHRS and CDR2 YFSETQ. CDR3 size: 14 residues. The CDR3 region has the DNA TGCGCCAGCAGGGCCGATCCCCAGAACTATGGCTACACCTTC. Its protein is CASRADPQNYGYTF.